This TCR beta chain was observed in a study of blood T cell repertoires in COVID-19. Study overall: The study drew acute and convalescent COVID-19 samples from the United States, Italy and Spain. T cells, B-cell-depleted T cells, or PBMCs supplied cDNA or gDNA.

Recruited during active infection, patients (from Seattle) were subsequently followed longitudinally. In the original processing: The assay estimated nucleated cells by amplifying reference gene primers. TCRdb's table, derived via immunoSEQ multiplex PCR, lists solely in-frame clones and lacks some. V and J calls and clone size come straight from that table; D and trimming were deduced from the DNA. The table lists hundreds of thousands of clones, about 89% of them singletons. CDR1 is MGHRA, CDR2 YSYEKL, per germline. Trimming pared 0 bases from V and 13 bases from J, leaving 19 bases between. The CDR3 consists of 16 residues.

The receptor was isolated from a woman between 45 and 60 years old with COVID-19, enrolled during active disease. Sequencing used peripheral blood. The chain links TRBV4-1 to TRBJ1-6, with D perhaps TRBD1 (6 bases). CDR3 loop: CASSQDSPSGVGPLHF. In DNA form, the CDR3 reads TGCGCCAGCAGCCAAGATTCCCCGTCAGGGGTGGGCCCCCTCCACTTT.